The source of this T cell receptor beta chain is a study of blood T cell repertoires in COVID-19. In the study overall: Spain, Italy and the United States supplied samples that represented acute and convalescent COVID-19. T cells, B-cell-depleted T cells, or PBMCs provided the cDNA or gDNA that served as material.

Looked up from germline, CDR1 is MDHEN and CDR2 is SYDVKM. The CDR3 runs to 16 residues. Trimming at V came to 1 base and at J to 7 bases, leaving 10 bases not matched to a gene. Measured with immunoSEQ multiplex PCR; TCRdb has only the in-frame clones, and not every one. The sample yields about 220,000 clones, 70% to 85% seen once. This chain connects TRBV28 to TRBJ2-7, with TRBD2 matching over 10 bases. The specimen was peripheral blood. The TCR comes from a man between 45 and 60 years old with active or convalescent COVID-19. The CDR3 nucleotides are TGTGCCAGCAGTTTATTCCCCAGCGGGGGGGCTGGAGAGCAGTACGTC. Protein: CASSLFPSGGAGEQYV.